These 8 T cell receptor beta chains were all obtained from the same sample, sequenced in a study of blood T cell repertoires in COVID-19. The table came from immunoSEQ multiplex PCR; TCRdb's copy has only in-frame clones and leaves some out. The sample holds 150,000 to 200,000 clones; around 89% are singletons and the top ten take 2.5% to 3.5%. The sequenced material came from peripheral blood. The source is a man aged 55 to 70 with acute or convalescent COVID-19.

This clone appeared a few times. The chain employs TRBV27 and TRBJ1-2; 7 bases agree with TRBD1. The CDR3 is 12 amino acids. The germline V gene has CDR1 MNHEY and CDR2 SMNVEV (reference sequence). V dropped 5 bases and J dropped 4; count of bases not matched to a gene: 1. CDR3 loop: CASSPGGYGYTF. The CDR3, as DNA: TGTGCCAGCAGTCCAGGGGGCTATGGCTACACCTTC.

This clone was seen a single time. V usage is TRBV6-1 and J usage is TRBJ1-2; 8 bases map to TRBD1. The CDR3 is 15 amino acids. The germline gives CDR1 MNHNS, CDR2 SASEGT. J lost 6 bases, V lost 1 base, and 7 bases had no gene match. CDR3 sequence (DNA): TGTGCCAGCAGTGAAGGCGGCAGGGGGCGCGATGGCTACACCTTC. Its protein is CASSEGGRGRDGYTF.

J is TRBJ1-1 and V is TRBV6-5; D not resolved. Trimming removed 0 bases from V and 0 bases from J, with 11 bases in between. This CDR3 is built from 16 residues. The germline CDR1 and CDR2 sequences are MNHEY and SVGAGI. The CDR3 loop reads CASSYSSKAVNTEAFF. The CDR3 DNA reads TGTGCCAGCAGTTACTCGAGTAAAGCGGTGAACACTGAAGCTTTCTTT.

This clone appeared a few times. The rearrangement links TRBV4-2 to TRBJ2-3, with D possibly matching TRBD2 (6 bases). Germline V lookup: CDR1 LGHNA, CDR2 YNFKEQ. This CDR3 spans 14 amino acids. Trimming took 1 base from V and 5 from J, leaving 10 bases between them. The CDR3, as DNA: TGTGCCAGCAGCCAAGGGAGGGGAGGAGATACGCAGTATTTT. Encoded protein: CASSQGRGGDTQYF.

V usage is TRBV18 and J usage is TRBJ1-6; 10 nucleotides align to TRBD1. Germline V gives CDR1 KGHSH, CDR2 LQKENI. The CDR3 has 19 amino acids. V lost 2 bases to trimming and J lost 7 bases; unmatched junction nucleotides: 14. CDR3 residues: CASSPRTGGSVLRNSPLHF. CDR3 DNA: TGTGCCAGCTCACCAAGGACAGGGGGGTCAGTGTTACGAAATTCACCCCTCCACTTT.

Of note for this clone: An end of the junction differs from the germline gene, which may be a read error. CDR3 loop: CASGPITGTATDF. In nucleotides, the CDR3 is TGTGCTAGTGGCCCGATTACCGGGACAGCCACCGACTTC. This chain links TRBV12-5 with TRBJ2-7; 7 bases align to TRBD1. Per the germline V gene, CDR1 is LGHNT and CDR2 is FRNRAP. The CDR3 runs to 13 residues. Filled out from reference TRBV12-5 and TRBJ2-7, the complete variable domain reads DARVTQTPRHKVTEMGQEVTMRCQPILGHNTVFWYRQTMMQGLELLAYFRNRAPLDDSGMPKDRFSAEMPDATLATLKIQPSEPRDSAVYFCASGPITGTATDFGPGTRLTVT.

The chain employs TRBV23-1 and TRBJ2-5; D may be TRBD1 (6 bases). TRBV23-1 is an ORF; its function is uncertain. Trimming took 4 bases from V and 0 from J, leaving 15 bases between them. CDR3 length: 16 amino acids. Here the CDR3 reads CASSLSNQGYQETQYF. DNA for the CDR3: TGCGCCAGCAGTCTATCTAACCAGGGGTACCAAGAGACCCAGTACTTC.

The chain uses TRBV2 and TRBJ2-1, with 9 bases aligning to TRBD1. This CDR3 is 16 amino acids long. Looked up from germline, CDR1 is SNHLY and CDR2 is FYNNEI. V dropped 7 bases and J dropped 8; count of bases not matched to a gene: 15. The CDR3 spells CASIRSRDRVQYEQFF. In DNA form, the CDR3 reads TGTGCCAGCATCAGGAGCCGGGACAGGGTCCAGTATGAGCAGTTCTTC.